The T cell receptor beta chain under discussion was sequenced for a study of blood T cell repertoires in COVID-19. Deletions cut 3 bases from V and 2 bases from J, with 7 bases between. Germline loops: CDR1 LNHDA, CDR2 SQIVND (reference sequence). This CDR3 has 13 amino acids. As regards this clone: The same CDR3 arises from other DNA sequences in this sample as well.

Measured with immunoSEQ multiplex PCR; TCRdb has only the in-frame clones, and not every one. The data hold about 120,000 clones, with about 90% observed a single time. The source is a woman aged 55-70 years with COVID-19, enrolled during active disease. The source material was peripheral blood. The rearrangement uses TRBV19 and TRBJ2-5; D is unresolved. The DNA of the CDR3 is TGTGCCAGTAGTATTGGCAGACAAGAGACCCAGTACTTC. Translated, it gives CASSIGRQETQYF.